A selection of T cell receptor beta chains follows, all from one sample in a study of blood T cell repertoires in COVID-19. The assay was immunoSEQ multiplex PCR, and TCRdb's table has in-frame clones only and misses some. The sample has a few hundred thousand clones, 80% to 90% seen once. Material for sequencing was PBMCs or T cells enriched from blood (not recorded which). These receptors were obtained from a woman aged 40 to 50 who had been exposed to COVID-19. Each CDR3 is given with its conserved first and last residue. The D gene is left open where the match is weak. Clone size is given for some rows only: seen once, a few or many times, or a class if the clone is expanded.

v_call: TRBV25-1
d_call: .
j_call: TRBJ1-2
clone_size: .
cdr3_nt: TGTGCCAGCTCAGCGAGCTATGGCTACACCTTC
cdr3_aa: CASSASYGYTF

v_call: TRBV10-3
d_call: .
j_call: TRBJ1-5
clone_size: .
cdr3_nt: TGTGCCATCAGTGGGGCAGGGAATCAGCCCCAGCATTTT
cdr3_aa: CAISGAGNQPQHF

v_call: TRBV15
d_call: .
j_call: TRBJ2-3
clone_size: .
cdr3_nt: TGTGCCACCAGAAGCGGGCGGTACACAGATACGCAGTATTTT
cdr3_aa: CATRSGRYTDTQYF

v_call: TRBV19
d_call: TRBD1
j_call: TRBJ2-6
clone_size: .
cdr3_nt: TGTGCCAGTAGAATATTTTGGACAGGAGAACCTAGCTCTGGGGCCAACGTCCTGACTTTC
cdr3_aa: CASRIFWTGEPSSGANVLTF

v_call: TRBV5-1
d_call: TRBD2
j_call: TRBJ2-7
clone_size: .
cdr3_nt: TGCGCCAGCAGCTTGGCTGGCGGTACGACTAGCGGGGGGCCAAAATTC
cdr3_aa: CASSLAGGTTSGGPKF

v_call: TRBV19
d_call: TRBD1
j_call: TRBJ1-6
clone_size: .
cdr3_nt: TGTGCCAGTAGCCACAGGGGTCCACCCCTCCACTTT
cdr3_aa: CASSHRGPPLHF

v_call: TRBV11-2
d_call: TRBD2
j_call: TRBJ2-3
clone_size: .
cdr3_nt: TGTGCCAGCAGCTTAGGCCCCGTGCTAGCGGGGAGGGCAGATACGCAGTATTTT
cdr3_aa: CASSLGPVLAGRADTQYF

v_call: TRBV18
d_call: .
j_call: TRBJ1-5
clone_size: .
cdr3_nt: TGTGCCAGCTCACTCAGGGATAGCAATCAGCCCCAGCATTTT
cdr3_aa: CASSLRDSNQPQHF

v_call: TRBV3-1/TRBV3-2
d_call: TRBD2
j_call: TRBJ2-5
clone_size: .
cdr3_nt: TGTGCCAGCAGCCCCCCCTGGCGGGCTAGCGGGGGGGCTGGGGAGACCCAGTACTTC
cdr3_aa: CASSPPWRASGGAGETQYF

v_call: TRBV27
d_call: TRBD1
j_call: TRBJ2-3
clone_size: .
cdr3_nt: TGTGCCAGCAGTTTATTTGGACAGGCGAGGGCAGATACGCAGTATTTT
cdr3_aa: CASSLFGQARADTQYF

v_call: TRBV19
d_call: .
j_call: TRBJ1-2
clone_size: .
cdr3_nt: TGTGCCAGTAGTATAACCGGTGGGGCTGGCTATGGCTACACCTTC
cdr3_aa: CASSITGGAGYGYTF

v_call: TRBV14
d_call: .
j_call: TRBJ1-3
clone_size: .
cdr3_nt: TGTGCCAGCAGCCAAACAGGAACTGGAAACACCATATATTTT
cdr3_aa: CASSQTGTGNTIYF

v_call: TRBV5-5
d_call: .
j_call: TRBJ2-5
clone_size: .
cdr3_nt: TGTGCCAGCATGAGTCGGTACCAAGAGACCCAGTACTTC
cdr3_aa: CASMSRYQETQYF

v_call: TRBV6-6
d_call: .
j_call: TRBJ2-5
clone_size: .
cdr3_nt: TGTGCCAGCAGGCCGTCAGGACAAGAGACCCAGTACTTC
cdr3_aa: CASRPSGQETQYF

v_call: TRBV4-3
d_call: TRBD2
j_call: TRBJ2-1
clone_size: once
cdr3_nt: TGCGCCAGCAGCCATCCCGATGGGGGAGGGAACAATGAGCAGTTCTTC
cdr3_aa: CASSHPDGGGNNEQFF

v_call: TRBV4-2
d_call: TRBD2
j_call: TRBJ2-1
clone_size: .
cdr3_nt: TGTGCCAGCAGCCAAGATTTGACTAGCGGGAGCTTTGAGCAGTTCTTC
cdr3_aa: CASSQDLTSGSFEQFF

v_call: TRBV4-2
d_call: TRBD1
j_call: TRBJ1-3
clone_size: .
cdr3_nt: TGTGCCAGCAGCCCGGACAGGTACTCTGGAAACACCATATATTTT
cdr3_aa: CASSPDRYSGNTIYF

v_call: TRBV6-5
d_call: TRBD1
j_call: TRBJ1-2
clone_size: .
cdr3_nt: TGTGCCAGCAGACCAGCAGGGGGCGCGGACTATGGCTACACCTTC
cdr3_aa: CASRPAGGADYGYTF

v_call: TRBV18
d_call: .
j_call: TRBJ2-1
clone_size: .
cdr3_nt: TGTGCCAGCTCACCACCGGAGAGGGACAATGAGCAGTTCTTC
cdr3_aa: CASSPPERDNEQFF

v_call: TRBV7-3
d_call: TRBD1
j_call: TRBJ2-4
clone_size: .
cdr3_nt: TGTGCCAGCAGCTTACCCAACAACCGGGACAGGAAAAATATAGCCAAAAACATTCAGTACTTC
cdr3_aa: CASSLPNNRDRKNIAKNIQYF

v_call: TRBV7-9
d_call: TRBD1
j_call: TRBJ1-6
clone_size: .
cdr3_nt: TGTGCCAGCAGCCCGGGACAGGTTAATTCACCCCTCCACTTT
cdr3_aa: CASSPGQVNSPLHF

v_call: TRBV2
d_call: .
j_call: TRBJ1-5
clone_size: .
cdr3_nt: TGTGCCAGCCGAGACACCTTTTTACAGCCCCAGCATTTT
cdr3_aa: CASRDTFLQPQHF

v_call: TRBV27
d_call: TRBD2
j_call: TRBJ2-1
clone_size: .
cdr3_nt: TGTGCCAGCATTAGACTAGCGGGTAACAATGAGCAGTTCTTC
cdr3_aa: CASIRLAGNNEQFF

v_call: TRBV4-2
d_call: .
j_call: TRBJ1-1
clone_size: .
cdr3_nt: TGTGCCAGCAGCACCAGGGTCATGAACACTGAAGCTTTCTTT
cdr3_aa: CASSTRVMNTEAFF

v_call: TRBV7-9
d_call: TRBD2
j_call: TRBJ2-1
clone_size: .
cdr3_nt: TGTGCCAGCACCAAGGGACTAGCGGCCTACAATGAGCAGTTCTTC
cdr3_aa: CASTKGLAAYNEQFF

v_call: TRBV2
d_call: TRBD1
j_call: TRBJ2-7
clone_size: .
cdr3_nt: TGTGCCAGCAGTGGAGCGGCAGGGGGCTCCTACGAGCAGTACTTC
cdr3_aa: CASSGAAGGSYEQYF

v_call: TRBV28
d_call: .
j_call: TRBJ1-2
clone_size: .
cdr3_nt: TGTGCCAGCAGTTTAGTGCACAGGGCCATTGGCTACACCTTC
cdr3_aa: CASSLVHRAIGYTF

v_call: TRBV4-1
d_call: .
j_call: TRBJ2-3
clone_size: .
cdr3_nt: TGCGCCAGCAGCCAGGTGGGTAGCGCAGATACGCAGTATTTT
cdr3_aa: CASSQVGSADTQYF

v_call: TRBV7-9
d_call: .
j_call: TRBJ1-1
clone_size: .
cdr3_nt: TGTGCCAGCAGCATCCCACAGGGTGGGACTGAAGCTTTCTTT
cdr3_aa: CASSIPQGGTEAFF

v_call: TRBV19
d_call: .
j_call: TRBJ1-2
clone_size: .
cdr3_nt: TGTGCCAGTAGTACCCGAATTATACAGGTTAACTATGGCTACACCTTC
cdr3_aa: CASSTRIIQVNYGYTF

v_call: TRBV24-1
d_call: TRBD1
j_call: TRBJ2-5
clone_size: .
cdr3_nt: TGTGCCACCAGTGACACTCGGACAGGGCAGAAAGAGACCCAGTACTTC
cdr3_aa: CATSDTRTGQKETQYF

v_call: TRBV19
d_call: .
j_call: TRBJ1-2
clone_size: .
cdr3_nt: TGTGCCAGTAGTATACAGGCCTATGGCTACACCTTC
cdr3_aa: CASSIQAYGYTF

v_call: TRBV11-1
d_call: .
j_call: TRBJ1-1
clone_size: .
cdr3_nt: TGTGCCAGCAGCCCGTCCGGGAACACTGAAGCTTTCTTT
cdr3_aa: CASSPSGNTEAFF

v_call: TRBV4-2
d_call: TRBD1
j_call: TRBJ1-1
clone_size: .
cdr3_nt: TGTGCCAGCAGCTTCTCCGGGACAGGGCCCACTGAAGCTTTCTTT
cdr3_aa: CASSFSGTGPTEAFF

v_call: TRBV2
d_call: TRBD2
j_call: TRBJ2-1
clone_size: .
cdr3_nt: TGTGCCAGCAGTGGGCCCGCGGGGGGCAATGAGCAGTTCTTC
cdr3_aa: CASSGPAGGNEQFF

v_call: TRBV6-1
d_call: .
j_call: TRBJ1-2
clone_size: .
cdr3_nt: TGTGCCAGCAGTGAAGCGCACTCCAGGGCCGGCTACACCTTC
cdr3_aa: CASSEAHSRAGYTF

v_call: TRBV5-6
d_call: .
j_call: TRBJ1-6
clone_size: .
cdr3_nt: TGTGCCAGCCTAATAGGGGGTAATGGTAATTCACCCCTCCACTTT
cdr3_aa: CASLIGGNGNSPLHF

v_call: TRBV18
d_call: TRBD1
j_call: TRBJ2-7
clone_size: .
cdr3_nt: TGTGCCAGCGTCAAGGGGACAGGGTCGGACGAGCAGTACTTC
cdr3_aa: CASVKGTGSDEQYF

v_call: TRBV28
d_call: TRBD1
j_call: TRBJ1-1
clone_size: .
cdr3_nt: TGTGCCAGCAGTTTAGACAGGGGGGAAGCTTTCTTT
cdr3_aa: CASSLDRGEAFF

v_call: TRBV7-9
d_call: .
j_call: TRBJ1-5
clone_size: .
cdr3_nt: TGTGCCAGCAGCTTAGGGGGCCAGCAGCCCCAGCATTTT
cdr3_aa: CASSLGGQQPQHF

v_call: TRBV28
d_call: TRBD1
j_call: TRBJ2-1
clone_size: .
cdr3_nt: TGTGCCAGCAGTTTATCGACGACAGGGCACAATGAGCAGTTCTTC
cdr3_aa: CASSLSTTGHNEQFF

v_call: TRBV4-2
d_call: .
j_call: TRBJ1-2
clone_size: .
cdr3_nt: TGTGCCAGCAGCCAAGAGTATCTTAACTATGGCTACACCTTC
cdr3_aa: CASSQEYLNYGYTF

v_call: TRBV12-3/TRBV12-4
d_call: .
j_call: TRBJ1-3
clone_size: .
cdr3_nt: TGTGCCAGCGCCCGACAGGGAAACACCATATATTTT
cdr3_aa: CASARQGNTIYF

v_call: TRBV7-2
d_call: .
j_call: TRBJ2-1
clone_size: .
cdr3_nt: TGTGCCAGCAGCTTAGAGGCCCAGACGGGGAATGAGCAGTTCTTC
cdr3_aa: CASSLEAQTGNEQFF

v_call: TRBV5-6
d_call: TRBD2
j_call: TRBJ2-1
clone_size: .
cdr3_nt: TGTGCCAGCAGCTTCCTTAGCGGGAGTCCAAATGAGCAGTTCTTC
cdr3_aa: CASSFLSGSPNEQFF

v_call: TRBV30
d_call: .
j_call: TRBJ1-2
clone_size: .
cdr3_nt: TGTGCCTGCCCCGGAGTTCCCTATGGCTACACCTTC
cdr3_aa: CACPGVPYGYTF

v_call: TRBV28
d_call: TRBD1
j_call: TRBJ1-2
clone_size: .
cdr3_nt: TGTGCCACCCGGGACAGCTCAAACTATGGCTACACCTTC
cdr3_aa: CATRDSSNYGYTF

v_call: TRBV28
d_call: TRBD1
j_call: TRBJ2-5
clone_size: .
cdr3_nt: TGTGCCAGCTCCCGGGACAGGGTCTCAGAGACCCAGTACTTC
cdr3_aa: CASSRDRVSETQYF